This T cell receptor beta chain is drawn from a study of blood T cell repertoires in COVID-19. As for the study in general: The origin of the acute and convalescent COVID-19 samples was the United States, Italy and Spain. PBMCs, B-cell-depleted T cells, or T cells provided the cDNA or gDNA that made up the material.

The CDR3 consists of 16 residues. With 0 bases clipped from V and 3 bases from J, the junction kept 6 bases outside the gene matches. In germline, CDR1 is ENHRY, CDR2 SYGVKD. Per the authors' pipeline: Reference gene primer amplification gave estimated nucleated cell counts. TCRdb keeps only in-frame clones here, not all; method: immunoSEQ multiplex PCR. D and trimming come from the DNA, and the V and J calls and clone size come from that table. This sample yields about 140,000 clones, of which under 80% are seen a single time; about an eighth belongs to the top ten. This clone was seen only a few times.

This chain uses TRBV10-3 with TRBJ1-2; 8 nucleotides align to TRBD1. The receptor comes from a man older than 75 with acute or convalescent COVID-19. The sequencing sample was made of peripheral blood. CDR3 protein: CAISESRSGGDYGYTF. CDR3 coding DNA: TGTGCCATCAGTGAGTCAAGGTCAGGGGGCGACTATGGCTACACCTTC.